These 30 T cell receptor beta chains share one sample of origin, sequenced in a study of cytomegalovirus exposure and HLA in healthy donors. PCR used 60 Vbeta primers and 13 Jbeta primers. Data came from immunoSEQ multiplex PCR; TCRdb stores just in-frame clones and leaves some out. The specimen's table records 150,000 or so clones. The specimen was PBMCs. All receptors derive from a man aged 25-45 years in good health and CMV-seronegative.

The chain joins TRBV5-6 to TRBJ2-7, with 16 bases identical to TRBD2. The ends lost 3 bases at V and 9 bases at J; junction bases unmatched: 3. Germline loops: CDR1 SGHDT, CDR2 YYEEEE. The CDR3 runs to 14 residues. The chain's CDR3 is CASSWGLAGGVQYF. The CDR3 DNA reads as TGTGCCAGCAGCTGGGGACTAGCGGGAGGGGTGCAGTACTTC. Variable domain in full (rest from reference TRBV5-6 and TRBJ2-7): DAGVTQSPTHLIKTRGQQVTLRCSPKSGHDTVSWYQQALGQGPQFIFQYYEEEERQRGNFPDRFSGHQFPNYSSELNVNALLLGDSALYLCASSWGLAGGVQYFGPGTRLTVT.

This chain connects TRBV27 to TRBJ2-2; 10 bases are a match to TRBD2. V lost 9 bases, J lost 5 bases, and 6 bases stayed unmatched. The germline V gene encodes CDR1 MNHEY and CDR2 SMNVEV (reference sequence). CDR3 length equals 14 residues. The CDR3 DNA reads TGTGCCAGTCTGCTAGCGGGAGAAACCGGGGAGCTGTTTTTT. Translating it yields CASLLAGETGELFF.

The chain is built from TRBV6-1 and TRBJ1-1; tentatively, D is TRBD1 (6 bases). The ends were cut back, 8 bases at V and 1 base at J, with 14 bases in the middle. Germline CDR1 MNHNS, CDR2 SASEGT. This CDR3 is 14 amino acids long. The CDR3 loop reads CASVDSGGNTEAFF. In DNA form, the CDR3 reads TGTGCCAGCGTGGACAGTGGAGGGAACACTGAAGCTTTCTTT.

The V gene is TRBV7-2, the J gene TRBJ1-1; D uncertain. The length of the CDR3 is 12 residues. CDR1 SGHTA and CDR2 FQGNSA come from the germline V gene. V was shortened by 5 bases and J by 3 bases, with 7 bases between the two germline ends. The CDR3 bases are TGTGCCAGCAGCGAAGAGTACACTGAAGCTTTCTTT. This encodes CASSEEYTEAFF.

This chain connects TRBV10-3 to TRBJ2-5, with 10 bases that match TRBD1. The J call could be wrong; TRBJ2-7 is a better fit for the DNA end. The CDR3 spans 14 residues. Germline lookup yields CDR1 ENHRY and CDR2 SYGVKD. The CDR3 protein is CAISGRDRGYEQYF. DNA for the CDR3: TGTGCCATCAGTGGAAGGGACAGGGGATACGAGCAGTACTTC.

This chain links TRBV14 with TRBJ1-1; no reliable D call. The CDR3 is made up of 14 amino acids. Trimming cost V 2 bases and J 7 bases, with 14 bases left between them. Germline V CDR1 and CDR2: SGHDN, FVKESK. The chain's CDR3 is CASSQLISGLEAFF. CDR3 bases: TGTGCCAGCAGCCAACTAATCTCAGGCCTTGAAGCTTTCTTT.

This chain joins TRBV5-4 and TRBJ2-1; 8 nucleotides match TRBD1. Per germline, CDR1 SGHNT and CDR2 YYREEE (reference sequence). The CDR3 is made up of 19 amino acids. The junction had 20 bases not matched to a gene; V was cut back by 4 bases and J by 5 bases. Here the CDR3 DNA reads TGTGCCAGCAGCCTAGGACAGGGAACACGGGTAGCGCGCGACAATGAGCAGTTCTTC. Its protein is CASSLGQGTRVARDNEQFF. Complete variable domain (other parts from reference TRBV5-4 and TRBJ2-1): ETGVTQSPTHLIKTRGQQVTLRCSSQSGHNTVSWYQQALGQGPQFIFQYYREEENGRGNFPPRFSGLQFPNYSSELNVNALELDDSALYLCASSLGQGTRVARDNEQFFGPGTRLTVL.

The V call is TRBV7-2, the J call TRBJ2-7; 8 nucleotides agree with TRBD1. CDR1 and CDR2 from the germline V gene are SGHTA and FQGNSA. Trimming took 2 bases from V and 5 from J; bases not matched to a gene: 8. The CDR3 loop spans 15 amino acids. For the CDR3, the DNA is TGTGCCAGCAGCTTAAAGACAGGGGATGTCCACGAGCAGTACTTC. Its translation is CASSLKTGDVHEQYF.

DNA for the CDR3: TGCGCCAGCAGCTCGGGACTCCAAGAGACCCAGTACTTC. Translating gives CASSSGLQETQYF. The genes are TRBV5-1 and TRBJ2-5, with a possible D match to TRBD2 (6 bases). With 3 bases removed from V and 1 base from J, the gap between germline ends came to 7 bases. Germline CDR1 is SGHRS and CDR2 is YFSETQ. The CDR3 contains 13 residues. Supplemented by reference TRBV5-1 and TRBJ2-5, the full variable domain reads KAGVTQTPRYLIKTRGQQVTLSCSPISGHRSVSWYQQTPGQGLQFLFEYFSETQRNKGNFPGRFSGRQFSNSRSEMNVSTLELGDSALYLCASSSGLQETQYFGPGTRLLVL.

The chain carries TRBV11-2 and TRBJ1-6, with a possible D match to TRBD1 (5 bases). V dropped 3 bases and J dropped 17 bases, with 11 bases sitting between them. Germline values: CDR1 SGHAT, CDR2 FQNNGV. This CDR3 comprises 11 residues. CDR3 DNA: TGTGCCAGCAGCTTGGGGGGTCTGATCCACTTT. As protein: CASSLGGLIHF.

The chain joins TRBV7-2 to TRBJ2-7, with D perhaps TRBD1 (5 bases). V gave up 0 bases and J gave up 2 bases, with 8 bases separating them. The germline gives CDR1 SGHTA, CDR2 FQGNSA. There are 14 residues in the CDR3. The DNA of the CDR3 is TGTGCCAGCAGCTTAGCCAGGGTTGCCTACGAGCAGTACTTC. Translated: CASSLARVAYEQYF.

This sequence joins TRBV4-1 and TRBJ2-3; possibly TRBD2 for D (6 bases). CDR3 length: 15 amino acids. CDR1 and CDR2 (germline): MGHRA, YSYEKL. The V end was cut by 4 bases, the J end by 2 bases, with 13 bases between. Here the CDR3 reads CASSRRDSNTDTQYF. The DNA for the CDR3 is TGCGCCAGCAGCCGGAGGGACTCCAACACAGATACGCAGTATTTT.

The genes are TRBV27 and TRBJ2-1; 8 bases are a match to TRBD2. CDR1 and CDR2 from the germline V gene are MNHEY and SMNVEV (reference sequence). CDR3 length: 15 residues. The junction had 10 bases not matched to a gene; V was cut back by 8 bases and J by 4 bases. CDR3 sequence (DNA): TGTGCCAGCCATCCCCGGGGGGGCGCGTACAATGAGCAGTTCTTC. Translating it yields CASHPRGGAYNEQFF.

The chain combines TRBV27 with TRBJ1-1; 8 bases agree with TRBD1. The V gene's germline CDR1 is MNHEY and CDR2 SMNVEV (reference sequence). V dropped 5 bases and J dropped 9; count of bases not matched to a gene: 5. CDR3 size: 12 residues. In DNA form, the CDR3 reads TGTGCCAGCAGTCTGAACAGGGGGAAAGCTTTCTTT. Translated: CASSLNRGKAFF.

The chain recombines TRBV11-2 with TRBJ2-5; D not certain. Germline V lookup: CDR1 SGHAT, CDR2 FQNNGV. The V end lost 1 base, the J end lost 3 bases, and 12 bases lay between the germline ends. The CDR3 consists of 15 residues. In DNA form, the CDR3 reads TGTGCCAGCAGCTTAGGATTAGCAGTTAAAGAGACCCAGTACTTC. Protein sequence: CASSLGLAVKETQYF. Complete variable domain (other parts from reference TRBV11-2 and TRBJ2-5): EAGVAQSPRYKIIEKRQSVAFWCNPISGHATLYWYQQILGQGPKLLIQFQNNGVVDDSQLPKDRFSAERLKGVDSTLKIQPAKLEDSAVYLCASSLGLAVKETQYFGPGTRLLVL.

The gene calls are TRBV28 and TRBJ1-2; 7 nucleotides agree with TRBD1. After removal of 4 bases from V and 4 bases from J, the junction contained 6 bases not matched to a gene. Germline V CDR1 and CDR2: MDHEN, SYDVKM. The CDR3 covers 14 residues. CDR3 sequence reads: CASSSQQGSYGYTF. For the CDR3, the DNA is TGTGCCAGCAGTTCACAACAGGGGTCCTATGGCTACACCTTC.

V is TRBV21-1 and J is TRBJ1-5; TRBD1, the table's D call, lacks a check against the DNA. TRBV21-1 is a pseudogene locus. This CDR3 spans 18 amino acids. The CDR3 sequence is CASEPGQTPLWATQPQHF. DNA for the CDR3: TGTGCCAGCGAACCGGGACAGACCCCTCTGTGGGCGACTCAGCCCCAGCATTTT.

The chain links TRBV9 to TRBJ1-1, with D possibly TRBD1 on 6 matching bases. The CDR3 loop spans 16 amino acids. V lost 3 bases, J lost 1 base, and 16 bases lay in between. Germline V gives CDR1 SGDLS, CDR2 YYNGEE. Written as DNA, the CDR3 is TGTGCCAGCAGCGGGGCCGGGACAACGGCGAACACTGAAGCTTTCTTT. It encodes CASSGAGTTANTEAFF.

The chain combines TRBV7-9 with TRBJ2-5; D unclear. CDR1 is SEHNR and CDR2 is FQNEAQ in the germline V gene (reference sequence). V was trimmed by 5 bases and J by 2 bases, leaving 3 bases between them. The CDR3 spans 11 residues. CDR3 coding DNA: TGTGCCAGCAGCCCGCAAGAGACCCAGTACTTC. This gives the protein CASSPQETQYF.

V and J are TRBV5-5 and TRBJ2-7; 11 positions agree with TRBD1. The CDR3 runs to 15 residues. V dropped 0 bases and J dropped 4; count of bases not matched to a gene: 3. CDR1 is SGHKS and CDR2 is YYEKEE in the germline V gene (reference sequence). The CDR3 DNA reads as TGTGCCAGCAGCTTGGCGGGACAGGGGGGTTACGAGCAGTACTTC. Its protein is CASSLAGQGGYEQYF.

V usage is TRBV6-5 and J usage is TRBJ1-5; maybe TRBD1 (6 bases). Trimming took 2 bases from V and 3 from J, leaving 8 bases between them. The CDR3 contains 14 residues. CDR1 is MNHEY and CDR2 is SVGAGI in the germline V gene. This CDR3 is CASSYTGPNQPQHF. The CDR3 region has the DNA TGTGCCAGCAGTTACACAGGGCCCAATCAGCCCCAGCATTTT.

The rearrangement joins TRBV11-2 to TRBJ1-3, with 8 bases lining up with TRBD1. The junction had 12 bases not matched to a gene; V was cut back by 2 bases and J by 0 bases. Per the germline V gene, CDR1 is SGHAT and CDR2 is FQNNGV. CDR3 length: 19 residues. The CDR3 region has the DNA TGTGCCAGCAGCTTACGTCCTGTGACAGGGGAAATCTCTGGAAACACCATATATTTT. Its translation: CASSLRPVTGEISGNTIYF.

The rearrangement joins TRBV11-3 to TRBJ2-5, with TRBD1 as a possible D gene (5 bases). This CDR3 region has 13 residues. Trimming removed 6 bases from V and 5 bases from J, with 13 bases in between. The germline V gene encodes CDR1 SGHNT and CDR2 YENEEA. The CDR3 nucleotides read TGTGCCAGCAGTCTGAACCAGGGTGAGACCCAGTACTTC. As protein: CASSLNQGETQYF. Drawing the rest from reference TRBV11-3 and TRBJ2-5, the complete variable domain is EAGVVQSPRYKIIEKKQPVAFWCNPISGHNTLYWYLQNLGQGPELLIRYENEEAVDDSQLPKDRFSAERLKGVDSTLKIQPAELGDSAVYLCASSLNQGETQYFGPGTRLLVL.

V usage is TRBV7-9 and J usage is TRBJ2-7, with 11 bases lining up with TRBD2. Looked up from germline, CDR1 is SEHNR and CDR2 is FQNEAQ (reference sequence). The length of the CDR3 is 16 residues. V lost 5 bases to trimming and J lost 1 base; unmatched junction nucleotides: 7. CDR3 sequence (DNA): TGTGCCAGCAGCGGAAGTGGGACTAGCGGTTCCTACGAGCAGTACTTC. Translation gives CASSGSGTSGSYEQYF.

In the case of this clone: The germline gene is not matched at one end of the junction; a read error may be the cause. The rearrangement uses TRBV7-2 and TRBJ1-2; D unresolved. The CDR3 loop spans 13 amino acids. Germline V CDR1 and CDR2: SGHTA, FQGNSA. CDR3 DNA sequence: TGTGCCAGCAGCCTAGCACCTTGGGCTGGCTACACCTTC. This sequence encodes CASSLAPWAGYTF.

The V call is TRBV9, the J call TRBJ2-2, with 10 bases aligning to TRBD1. With V trimmed by 0 bases and J by 6 bases, 5 bases remained unmatched. Germline V gene data show CDR1 as SGDLS and CDR2 as YYNGEE. The CDR3 runs to 16 residues. CDR3 sequence (DNA): TGTGCCAGCAGCGTAGATTCGGGACAGGGGTCCGGGGAGCTGTTTTTT. Amino acid sequence: CASSVDSGQGSGELFF.

The chain employs TRBV28 and TRBJ2-1, with 12 bases aligning to TRBD2. The CDR3 is 17 residues long. V was pared by 5 bases and J by 5 bases, with 10 bases of the junction left unmatched. Germline V CDR1 and CDR2: MDHEN, SYDVKM. The CDR3 spells CASSAPPSGRADNEQFF. The CDR3 region has the DNA TGTGCCAGCAGTGCGCCACCTAGCGGGAGGGCTGACAATGAGCAGTTCTTC. Drawing the rest from reference TRBV28 and TRBJ2-1, the complete variable domain is DVKVTQSSRYLVKRTGEKVFLECVQDMDHENMFWYRQDPGLGLRLIYFSYDVKMKEKGDIPEGYSVSREKKERFSLILESASTNQTSMYLCASSAPPSGRADNEQFFGPGTRLTVL.

The chain joins TRBV30 to TRBJ1-2; D is unclear. Germline CDR1 GTSNPN, CDR2 SVGIG (reference sequence). The length of the CDR3 is 15 residues. Trimming pared 0 bases from V and 3 bases from J, leaving 14 bases between. The CDR3 sequence is CAWSVTYTVDYGYTF. The CDR3 region has the DNA TGTGCCTGGAGTGTGACATATACAGTTGACTATGGCTACACCTTC.

V gene TRBV10-3 combines with J gene TRBJ2-5, with 14 bases that match TRBD2. The J call is doubtful: the DNA matches TRBJ2-7 better. CDR3 length: 14 residues. Germline values: CDR1 ENHRY, CDR2 SYGVKD. For the CDR3, the DNA is TGTGCCATCAGTAGACTAGCGGGAGGGGACGAGCAGTACTTC. Residues: CAISRLAGGDEQYF.

This chain uses TRBV4-3 with TRBJ2-7; D gene ambiguous. V gave up 1 base and J gave up 6 bases, with 10 bases separating them. Per germline, CDR1 LGHNA and CDR2 YSLEER. The CDR3 loop spans 13 amino acids. CDR3 bases: TGCGCCAGCAGCCAAGGGTTGGCCACCGAGCAGTACTTC. This encodes CASSQGLATEQYF.